Detailed here is one T cell receptor (beta chain). The CDR3 spans 11 residues. V was clipped by 3 bases and J by 4 bases, with 4 bases between them. The germline V gene encodes CDR1 LGHDT and CDR2 YNNKEL (reference sequence). CD8+ and CD4+ blood T cells underwent TCR beta sequencing. This record comes from a study of CD8 T cells in Susac syndrome. When the RNA was reverse transcribed, random hexamers were used with an input of about 0.5 to 1 ug. In TCRdb, the immunoSEQ multiplex PCR reads were re-called with MiXCR into one record per CDR3 protein. This table holds under 200,000 distinct CDR3 sequences, 95% found once.

This sequence originates from a human donor with multiple sclerosis. Sequencing used CD8+ T cells from PBMCs. The chain joins TRBV3-1 to TRBJ2-7, with D hard to call. The DNA for the CDR3 is TGTGCCAGCAGCCACGGATACGAGCAGTACTTC. Translated, it gives CASSHGYEQYF.